What follows are 29 T cell receptor beta chains derived from one specimen sequenced in a study of cytomegalovirus exposure and HLA in healthy donors. Primers: 60 Vbeta forward and 13 Jbeta reverse. Data came from immunoSEQ multiplex PCR; TCRdb stores just in-frame clones and leaves some out. The sample has some 120,000 clones; the top ten hold 2%. Sequencing was done on a sample of PBMCs. These receptors were obtained from a woman aged 55-75 years in good health and CMV-seronegative.

The chain couples TRBV29-1 to TRBJ2-5; TRBD2 might be the D (6 bases). CDR3 size: 14 residues. Germline V gene data show CDR1 as SQVTM and CDR2 as ANQGSEA. V was clipped by 1 base and J by 3 bases, with 12 bases between them. The DNA for the CDR3 is TGCAGCGTTGAAGGGTGGTGGGGGGAAGAGACCCAGTACTTC. Its protein is CSVEGWWGEETQYF. Full variable domain (missing parts from reference TRBV29-1 and TRBJ2-5): SAVISQKPSRDICQRGTSLTIQCQVDSQVTMMFWYRQQPGQSLTLIATANQGSEATYESGFVIDKFPISRPNLTFSTLTVSNMSPEDSSIYLCSVEGWWGEETQYFGPGTRLLVL.

The chain links TRBV9 to TRBJ1-4, with TRBD1 as a possible D gene (5 bases). The V gene lost 4 bases and the J gene lost 8 bases, with 15 bases spanning the gap. This CDR3 contains 14 residues. Germline V gives CDR1 SGDLS, CDR2 YYNGEE. CDR3 sequence (DNA): TGTGCCAGCAGCCCAGTCCAGGGAGGGGAAAAACTGTTTTTT. It specifies CASSPVQGGEKLFF.

J is TRBJ1-1 and V is TRBV19; D is undetermined. The V end lost 10 bases, the J end lost 1 base, and 13 bases lay between the germline ends. The V gene's germline CDR1 is LNHDA and CDR2 SQIVND (reference sequence). The CDR3 is 13 residues long. The CDR3 nucleotides are TGTGCCACAAGGGAGACACGGAACACTGAAGCTTTCTTT. Its protein is CATRETRNTEAFF.

This chain links TRBV28 with TRBJ2-1; 7 positions agree with TRBD1. CDR3 size: 16 residues. The V segment lost 4 bases and the J segment 1 base; nucleotides outside the gene matches: 7. The germline CDR1 and CDR2 sequences are MDHEN and SYDVKM. CDR3 amino acids: CASSSPGQFSYNEQFF. The CDR3 nucleotides read TGTGCCAGCAGTTCTCCGGGACAGTTTTCCTACAATGAGCAGTTCTTC.

V is TRBV5-3 and J is TRBJ1-5; 10 positions agree with TRBD1. TRBV5-3 is identified as an open reading frame with a role that is uncertain. CDR3 length equals 16 residues. The J segment lost 2 bases and the V segment lost 4 bases, leaving 6 bases of the junction unmatched. The CDR3 is CARSPGTGVGNQPQHF. CDR3 nucleotide sequence: TGTGCCAGAAGCCCCGGGACAGGGGTTGGCAATCAGCCCCAGCATTTT.

V gene TRBV6-5 combines with J gene TRBJ2-7; 10 bases are a match to TRBD2. The CDR3 is 15 residues long. Losses at the gene ends were 6 bases for V and 3 bases for J; bases not matched to a gene: 8. Germline assignment: CDR1 MNHEY and CDR2 SVGAGI. The CDR3 loop is CASRPLAGSLYEQYF. The CDR3 DNA follows: TGTGCCAGCAGGCCACTAGCGGGAAGTCTCTACGAGCAGTACTTC.

The rearrangement joins TRBV28 to TRBJ2-7; 10 bases agree with TRBD2. Germline loops: CDR1 MDHEN, CDR2 SYDVKM. The CDR3 has 14 residues. V was pared by 5 bases and J by 2 bases, with 3 bases of the junction left unmatched. CDR3 sequence: CASSPSGRAYEQYF. The CDR3 region has the DNA TGTGCCAGCAGTCCGAGCGGGAGGGCCTACGAGCAGTACTTC.

V gene TRBV5-1 combines with J gene TRBJ1-6; D may be TRBD1 (6 bases). The germline CDR1 and CDR2 sequences are SGHRS and YFSETQ. This CDR3 region has 17 residues. V shed 1 base and J shed 5 bases, with 16 bases lying between them. Written as DNA, the CDR3 is TGCGCCAGCAGCTTGACCCCCGGGACAACCGATAATTCACCCCTCCACTTT. It translates to CASSLTPGTTDNSPLHF.

The V call is TRBV15, the J call TRBJ2-2, with 12 bases matching TRBD2. The CDR3 runs to 18 residues. Germline CDR1 and CDR2: LNHNV and YYDKDF (reference sequence). V gave up 0 bases and J gave up 4 bases; unmatched junction bases: 6. The CDR3 DNA sequence: TGTGCCACCAGCAGAGATATAGCTAGCGGGAGGGCCACCGGGGAGCTGTTTTTT. Its translation is CATSRDIASGRATGELFF.

For the CDR3, the DNA is TGTGCCAGCAGCCAACCGAAGCGGCCCACAGATACGCAGTATTTT. Protein: CASSQPKRPTDTQYF. The chain is built from TRBV4-2 and TRBJ2-3, with D perhaps TRBD2 (5 bases). The CDR3 extends over 15 amino acids. V shed 2 bases and J shed 2 bases, with 11 bases lying between them. Germline loops: CDR1 LGHNA, CDR2 YNFKEQ.

The rearrangement links TRBV5-1 to TRBJ2-1; D possibly corresponds to TRBD2 (5 bases). V was pared by 3 bases and J by 7 bases, with 20 bases between. The CDR3 contains 16 residues. Germline V gene lookup returns CDR1 SGHRS and CDR2 YFSETQ. This CDR3 reads CASSSSPGRLLNEQFF. The CDR3 region has the DNA TGCGCCAGCAGCTCATCCCCCGGTCGACTACTGAATGAGCAGTTCTTC.

This chain joins TRBV7-2 and TRBJ2-5, with TRBD1 matching over 9 bases. Trimming took 5 bases from V and 3 from J; bases not matched to a gene: 4. The CDR3 has 14 amino acids. Germline CDR1 and CDR2: SGHTA and FQGNSA. CDR3 nucleotides: TGTGCCAGCAGCCGCGGACAGGGGAAAGAGACCCAGTACTTC. Its translation is CASSRGQGKETQYF.

V and J are TRBV6-9 and TRBJ2-1, with a possible D match to TRBD2 (5 bases). This CDR3 has 17 residues. Trimming left V 4 bases short and J 0 bases short, with 16 bases between. In germline, CDR1 is MNHGY, CDR2 SVAAGI. The CDR3 bases are TGTGCCAGCAGTTGGAGGAAACCGGAAAGCTCCTACAATGAGCAGTTCTTC. Translation gives CASSWRKPESSYNEQFF.

The CDR3 loop is CASSDRGDTGELFF. The CDR3 DNA follows: TGTGCCAGCTCTGACAGGGGCGACACCGGGGAGCTGTTTTTT. This chain connects TRBV27 to TRBJ2-2; 8 positions match TRBD1. CDR3 size: 14 residues. CDR1 is MNHEY and CDR2 is SMNVEV in the germline V gene (reference sequence). The J segment lost 3 bases and the V segment lost 8 bases, leaving 5 bases of the junction unmatched.

This chain joins TRBV27 and TRBJ1-1, with D tentatively TRBD1 (5 bases). The CDR3 covers 15 residues. V dropped 0 bases and J dropped 0 bases, with 8 bases sitting between them. Germline V gene sequence: CDR1 MNHEY, CDR2 SMNVEV (reference sequence). CDR3 region: CASSLSRVMNTEAFF. In DNA, the CDR3 is TGTGCCAGCAGTTTATCCAGGGTCATGAACACTGAAGCTTTCTTT.

This rearrangement joins TRBV6-5 to TRBJ1-1; possibly TRBD1 for D (6 bases). Trimming removed 6 bases at V and 2 bases at J, with 13 bases between. The CDR3 covers 14 residues. The germline CDR1 and CDR2 sequences are MNHEY and SVGAGI. The CDR3 DNA reads as TGTGCCAGCAGCCGGAGGGGGGGCAACACTGAAGCTTTCTTT. This translates into CASSRRGGNTEAFF.

Of note for this clone: Other DNA sequences of this sample code for an identical CDR3. The J gene is TRBJ1-1, the V gene TRBV6-5; D gene unclear. The V gene's germline CDR1 is MNHEY and CDR2 SVGAGI. Trimming stripped 0 bases from V and 3 bases from J, with 5 bases between. There are 13 residues in the CDR3. The CDR3 DNA is TGTGCCAGCAGTTACTCGAGGGACACTGAAGCTTTCTTT. Translated: CASSYSRDTEAFF.

The chain links TRBV28 to TRBJ1-5; D is perhaps TRBD1 (5 bases). V lost 10 bases, J lost 0 bases, and 13 bases lay in between. The germline V gene encodes CDR1 MDHEN and CDR2 SYDVKM. The length of the CDR3 is 14 residues. The CDR3 DNA is TGTGCCATAACTCAGGGTTATAGCAATCAGCCCCAGCATTTT. Translated: CAITQGYSNQPQHF.

The chain couples TRBV6-5 to TRBJ1-1, with TRBD1 identical over 10 bases. Germline CDR1 reads MNHEY; CDR2 reads SVGAGI. The J segment lost 3 bases and the V segment lost 0 bases, leaving 1 base of the junction unmatched. This CDR3 comprises 15 residues. CDR3 coding DNA: TGTGCCAGCAGTTACTCCGGGACAGGGGACACTGAAGCTTTCTTT. It codes for CASSYSGTGDTEAFF.

The J gene is TRBJ1-5, the V gene TRBV6-5; D might be TRBD1 (6 bases). The germline V gene has CDR1 MNHEY and CDR2 SVGAGI. V was cut by 2 bases and J by 0 bases, with 8 bases left in between. The CDR3 has 15 amino acids. CDR3 in amino acids: CASSYGQHSNQPQHF. CDR3 DNA sequence: TGTGCCAGCAGTTACGGACAGCATAGCAATCAGCCCCAGCATTTT.

The chain combines TRBV2 with TRBJ2-5; TRBD2 matches at 7 bases. The V gene end was trimmed by 5 bases and the J gene end by 2 bases; junction bases not matched to a gene: 2. This CDR3 is built from 13 residues. The germline V gene has CDR1 SNHLY and CDR2 FYNNEI. The CDR3 sequence: CASSSSGQETQYF. CDR3 DNA sequence: TGTGCCAGCAGTTCTAGCGGACAAGAGACCCAGTACTTC.

The chain is built from TRBV12-5 and TRBJ1-6; 7 bases agree with TRBD1. Germline CDR1 and CDR2: LGHNT and FRNRAP. This CDR3 contains 18 residues. Unmatched junction bases numbered 13, after V lost 1 base and J lost 7 bases. The chain's CDR3 is CASGLAPGVDRENSPLHF. In DNA form, the CDR3 reads TGTGCTAGTGGTTTGGCCCCCGGGGTCGACAGGGAGAATTCACCCCTCCACTTT.

The chain recombines TRBV28 with TRBJ1-1; 8 nucleotides match TRBD1. Germline V CDR1 and CDR2: MDHEN, SYDVKM. V dropped 4 bases and J dropped 5; count of bases not matched to a gene: 9. The CDR3 has 15 amino acids. The DNA of the CDR3 is TGTGCCAGCAGTTGGGCCGGGACAGGAGGTACTGAAGCTTTCTTT. It is translated as CASSWAGTGGTEAFF.

This chain links TRBV10-3 with TRBJ1-1, with TRBD1 identical over 9 bases. V lost 3 bases and J lost 8; bases outside the gene matches: 10. This CDR3 has 15 amino acids. Germline CDR1 ENHRY, CDR2 SYGVKD. For the CDR3, the DNA is TGTGCCATCAGTGAATGGGACAGGGTGGTTTCCGAAGCTTTCTTT. It is translated as CAISEWDRVVSEAFF.

The rearrangement links TRBV19 to TRBJ1-5; TRBD1 matches at 8 bases. CDR1 and CDR2 (germline): LNHDA, SQIVND (reference sequence). The J segment lost 2 bases and the V segment lost 3 bases, leaving 3 bases of the junction unmatched. The CDR3 consists of 15 residues. The CDR3 DNA reads as TGTGCCAGTAGTATGGACAGGGTACGCAATCAGCCCCAGCATTTT. Translating it yields CASSMDRVRNQPQHF. The variable domain in full, with the rest retrieved from reference TRBV19 and TRBJ1-5, is DGGITQSPKYLFRKEGQNVTLSCEQNLNHDAMYWYRQDPGQGLRLIYYSQIVNDFQKGDIAEGYSVSREKKESFPLTVTSAQKNPTAFYLCASSMDRVRNQPQHFGDGTRLSIL.

The chain links TRBV5-6 to TRBJ2-6; weak D call: TRBD1 (6 bases). The germline V and J ends were trimmed by 5 bases and 0 bases, with 15 bases remaining between them. This CDR3 has 17 amino acids. The germline V gene encodes CDR1 SGHDT and CDR2 YYEEEE. The CDR3 DNA sequence: TGTGCCAGCAGTGGACAGACCGTTATCTCTGGGGCCAACGTCCTGACTTTC. Its protein is CASSGQTVISGANVLTF.

The chain is built from TRBV28 and TRBJ2-2, with TRBD1 matching over 8 bases. J was trimmed by 8 bases and V by 2 bases; bases with no gene match: 13. In germline, CDR1 is MDHEN, CDR2 SYDVKM. The CDR3 loop spans 17 amino acids. The DNA for the CDR3 is TGTGCCAGCAGTTTACCCCGAGGGGCAGGGGGCAGGGGGGAGCTGTTTTTT. Encoded protein: CASSLPRGAGGRGELFF.

V is TRBV6-1 and J is TRBJ2-3; 7 bases are shared with TRBD2. The CDR3 is made up of 15 amino acids. V lost 3 bases, J lost 0 bases, and 3 bases stayed unmatched. Germline CDR1 and CDR2: MNHNS and SASEGT. CDR3 nucleotide sequence: TGTGCCAGCAGTGACGGGGGGTCTAGCACAGATACGCAGTATTTT. Its protein is CASSDGGSSTDTQYF.

This rearrangement joins TRBV18 to TRBJ2-5, with 9 bases aligning to TRBD1. The CDR3 consists of 17 residues. With 5 bases clipped from V and 4 bases from J, the junction kept 14 bases outside the gene matches. CDR1 and CDR2 from the germline V gene are KGHSH and LQKENI. In nucleotides, the CDR3 is TGTGCCAGCTCATCATTCCCGCCCGGGACAGGGTTAGAGACCCAGTACTTC. Encoded protein: CASSSFPPGTGLETQYF.